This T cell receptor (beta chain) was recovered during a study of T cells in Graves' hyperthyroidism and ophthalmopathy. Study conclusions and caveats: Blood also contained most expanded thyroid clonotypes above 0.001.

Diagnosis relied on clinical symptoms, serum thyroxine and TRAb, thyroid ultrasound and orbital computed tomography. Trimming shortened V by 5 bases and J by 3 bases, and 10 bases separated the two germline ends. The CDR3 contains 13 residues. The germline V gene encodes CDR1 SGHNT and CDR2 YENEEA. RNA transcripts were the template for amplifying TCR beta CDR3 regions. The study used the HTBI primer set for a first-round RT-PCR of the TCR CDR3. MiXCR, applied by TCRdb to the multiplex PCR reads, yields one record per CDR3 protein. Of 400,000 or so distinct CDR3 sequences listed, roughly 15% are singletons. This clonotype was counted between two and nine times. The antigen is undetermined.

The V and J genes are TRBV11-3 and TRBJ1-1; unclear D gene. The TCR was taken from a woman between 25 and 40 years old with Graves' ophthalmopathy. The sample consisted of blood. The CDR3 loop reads CASSLSFDTEAFF. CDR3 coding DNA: TGTGCCAGCAGCCTTAGTTTCGACACTGAAGCTTTCTTT.